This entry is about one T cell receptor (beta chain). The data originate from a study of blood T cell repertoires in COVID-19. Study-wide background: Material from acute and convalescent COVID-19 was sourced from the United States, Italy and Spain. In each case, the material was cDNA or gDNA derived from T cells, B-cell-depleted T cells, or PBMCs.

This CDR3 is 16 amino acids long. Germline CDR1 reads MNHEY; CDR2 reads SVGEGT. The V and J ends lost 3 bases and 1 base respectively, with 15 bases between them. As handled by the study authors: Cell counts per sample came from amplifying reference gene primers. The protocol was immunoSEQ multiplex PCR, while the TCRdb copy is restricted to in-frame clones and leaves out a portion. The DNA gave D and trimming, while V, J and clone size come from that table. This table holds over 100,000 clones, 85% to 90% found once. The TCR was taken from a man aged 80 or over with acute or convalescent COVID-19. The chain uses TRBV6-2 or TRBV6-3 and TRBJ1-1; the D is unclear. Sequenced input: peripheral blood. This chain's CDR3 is CASSYGPPFGNTEAFF. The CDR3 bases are TGTGCCAGCAGTTATGGCCCCCCATTTGGGAACACTGAAGCTTTCTTT.